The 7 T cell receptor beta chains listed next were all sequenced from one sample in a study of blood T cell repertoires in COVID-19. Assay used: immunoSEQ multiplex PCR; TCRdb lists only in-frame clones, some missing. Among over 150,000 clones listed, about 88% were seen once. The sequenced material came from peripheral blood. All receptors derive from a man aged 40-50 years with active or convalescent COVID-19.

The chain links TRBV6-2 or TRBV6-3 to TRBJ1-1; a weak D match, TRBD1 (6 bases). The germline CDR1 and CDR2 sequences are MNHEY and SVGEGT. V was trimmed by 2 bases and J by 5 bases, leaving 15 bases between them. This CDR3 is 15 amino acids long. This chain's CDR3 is CASSYVPQGSTEAFF. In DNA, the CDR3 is TGTGCCAGCAGTTACGTCCCCCAGGGGTCTACTGAAGCTTTCTTT.

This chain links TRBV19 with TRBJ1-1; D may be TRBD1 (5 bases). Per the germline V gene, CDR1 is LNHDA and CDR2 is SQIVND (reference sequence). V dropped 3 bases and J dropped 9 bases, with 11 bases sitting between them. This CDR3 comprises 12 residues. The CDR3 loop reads CASSMPQGQAFF. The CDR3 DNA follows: TGTGCCAGTAGTATGCCGCAGGGCCAAGCTTTCTTT.

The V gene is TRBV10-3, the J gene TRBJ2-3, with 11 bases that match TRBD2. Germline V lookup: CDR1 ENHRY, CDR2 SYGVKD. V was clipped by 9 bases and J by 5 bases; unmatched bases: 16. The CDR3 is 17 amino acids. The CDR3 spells CAIISGGVSGGRDTQYF. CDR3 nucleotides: TGTGCCATAATTAGCGGGGGGGTTTCGGGTGGTAGAGATACGCAGTATTTT.

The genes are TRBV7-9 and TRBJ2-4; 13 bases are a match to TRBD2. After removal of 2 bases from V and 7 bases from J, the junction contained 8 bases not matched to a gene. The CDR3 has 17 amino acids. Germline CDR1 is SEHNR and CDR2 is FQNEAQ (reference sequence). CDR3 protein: CASSLPTSGGAENIQYF. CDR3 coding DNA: TGTGCCAGCAGCTTACCCACTAGCGGGGGGGCCGAGAACATTCAGTACTTC.

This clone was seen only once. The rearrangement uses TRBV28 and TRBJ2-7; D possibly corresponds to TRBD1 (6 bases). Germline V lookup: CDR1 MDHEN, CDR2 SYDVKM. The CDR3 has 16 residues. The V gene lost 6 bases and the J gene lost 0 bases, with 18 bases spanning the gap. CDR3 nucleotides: TGTGCCAGCAGCCCCCGATCCAGGGGAAGCTCCTACGAGCAGTACTTC. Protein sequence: CASSPRSRGSSYEQYF.

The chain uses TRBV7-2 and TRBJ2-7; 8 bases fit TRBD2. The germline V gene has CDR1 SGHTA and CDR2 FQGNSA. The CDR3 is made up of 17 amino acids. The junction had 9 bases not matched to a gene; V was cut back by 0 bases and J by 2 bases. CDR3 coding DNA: TGTGCCAGCAGCTTAGCAGGAGCGCCGGGACTAGCCTACGAGCAGTACTTC. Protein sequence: CASSLAGAPGLAYEQYF.

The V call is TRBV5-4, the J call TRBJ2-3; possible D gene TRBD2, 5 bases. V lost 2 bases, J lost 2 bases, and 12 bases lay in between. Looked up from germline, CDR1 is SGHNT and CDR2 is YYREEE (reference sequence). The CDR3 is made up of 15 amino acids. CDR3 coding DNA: TGTGCCAGCAGCTTTGGCACTAGAGACACAGATACGCAGTATTTT. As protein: CASSFGTRDTDTQYF.